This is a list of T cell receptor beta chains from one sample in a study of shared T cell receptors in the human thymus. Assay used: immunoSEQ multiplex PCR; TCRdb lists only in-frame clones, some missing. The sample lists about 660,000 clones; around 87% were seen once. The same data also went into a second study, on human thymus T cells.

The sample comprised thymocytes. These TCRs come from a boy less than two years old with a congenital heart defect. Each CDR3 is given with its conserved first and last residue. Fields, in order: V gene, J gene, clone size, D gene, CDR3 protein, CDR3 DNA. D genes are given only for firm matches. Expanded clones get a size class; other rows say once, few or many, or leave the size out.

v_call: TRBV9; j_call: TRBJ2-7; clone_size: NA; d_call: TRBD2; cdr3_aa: CASSPRREPYEQYF; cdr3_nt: TGTGCCAGCAGCCCCCGGCGGGAGCCCTACGAGCAGTACTTC
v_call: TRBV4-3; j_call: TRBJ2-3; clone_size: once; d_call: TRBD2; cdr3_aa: CASSQDPPGLAGGADTQYF; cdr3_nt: TGCGCCAGCAGCCAAGATCCCCCCGGACTAGCGGGAGGGGCAGATACGCAGTATTTT
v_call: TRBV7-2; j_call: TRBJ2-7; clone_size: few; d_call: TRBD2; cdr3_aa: CASSSILAGAPDEQYF; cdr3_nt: TGTGCCAGCAGCTCAATCCTAGCGGGAGCCCCGGACGAGCAGTACTTC
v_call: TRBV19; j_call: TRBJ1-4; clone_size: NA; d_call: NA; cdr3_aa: CASSISSREANEKLFF; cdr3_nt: TGTGCCAGTAGTATTTCCTCCCGGGAGGCTAATGAAAAACTGTTTTTT
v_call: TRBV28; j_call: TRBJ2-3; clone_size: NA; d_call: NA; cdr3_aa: CASSHRARGSSTDTQYF; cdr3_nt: TGTGCCAGCAGTCATAGGGCCAGGGGTTCGAGCACAGATACGCAGTATTTT
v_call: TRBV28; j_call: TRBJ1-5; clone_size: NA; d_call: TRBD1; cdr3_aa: CASSLFAGGGLDQPQHF; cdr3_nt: TGTGCCAGCAGTTTATTTGCAGGGGGCGGATTAGATCAGCCCCAGCATTTT
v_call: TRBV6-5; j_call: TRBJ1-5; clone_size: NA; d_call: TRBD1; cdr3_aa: CASSRTGGTQPQHF; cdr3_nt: TGTGCCAGCAGCCGGACAGGGGGCACTCAGCCCCAGCATTTT
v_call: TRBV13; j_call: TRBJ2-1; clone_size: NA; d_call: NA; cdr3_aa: CASSLERGGEQFF; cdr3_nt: TGTGCCAGCAGCTTAGAAAGGGGAGGTGAGCAGTTCTTC
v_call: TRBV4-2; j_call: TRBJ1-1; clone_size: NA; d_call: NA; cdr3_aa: CASSLSNTGNTEAFF; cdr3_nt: TGTGCCAGCAGCCTTAGCAATACAGGGAACACTGAAGCTTTCTTT
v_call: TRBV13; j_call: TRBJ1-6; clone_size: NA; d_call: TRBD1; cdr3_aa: CASRNGDRGNSPLHF; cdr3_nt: TGTGCCAGCAGAAACGGGGACAGGGGTAATTCACCCCTCCACTTT
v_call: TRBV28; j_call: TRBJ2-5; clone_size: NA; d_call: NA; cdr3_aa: CASSHPPGTQYF; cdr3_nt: TGTGCCAGCAGCCACCCCCCAGGGACCCAGTACTTC
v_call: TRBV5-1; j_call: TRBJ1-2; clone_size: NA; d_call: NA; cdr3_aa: CASSPERHGYTF; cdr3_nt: TGCGCCAGCAGCCCGGAGAGGCATGGCTACACCTTC
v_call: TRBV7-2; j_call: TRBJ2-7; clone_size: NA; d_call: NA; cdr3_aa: CASSFDRRVRTYEQYF; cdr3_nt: TGTGCCAGCAGCTTCGACAGGCGCGTTAGGACCTACGAGCAGTACTTC
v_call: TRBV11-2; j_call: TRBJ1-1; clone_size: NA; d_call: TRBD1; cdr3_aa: CASSLAVFSGQGVKTEAFF; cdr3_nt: TGTGCCAGCAGCTTAGCGGTATTTTCGGGACAGGGGGTAAAAACTGAAGCTTTCTTT
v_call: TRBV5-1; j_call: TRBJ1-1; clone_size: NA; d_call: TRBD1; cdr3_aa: CASSFTGDHTEAFF; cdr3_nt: TGCGCCAGCAGCTTCACAGGGGACCACACTGAAGCTTTCTTT
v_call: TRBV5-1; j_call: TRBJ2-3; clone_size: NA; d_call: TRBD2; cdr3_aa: CASSLRSAGETDTQYF; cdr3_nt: TGCGCCAGCAGCTTGCGGTCAGCGGGAGAGACAGATACGCAGTATTTT
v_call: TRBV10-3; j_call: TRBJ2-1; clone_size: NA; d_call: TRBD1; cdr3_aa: CAISPGQGVGYNEQFF; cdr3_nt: TGTGCCATCAGCCCAGGACAGGGGGTTGGGTACAATGAGCAGTTCTTC